The 28 T cell receptor beta chains below come from one sample, sequenced in a study of T cell responses to AZD1222 COVID-19 vaccine. Only in-frame clones appear in the TCRdb table, and some are missing; sequencing was by immunoSEQ multiplex PCR. The sample lists 150,000 to 200,000 clones; 88% were seen once. Sequences were derived from peripheral blood, sampled 28 days after the second AZD1222 dose. These TCRs come from an adult who received the AZD1222 COVID-19 vaccine.

The chain joins TRBV5-4 to TRBJ2-5, with a possible D match to TRBD2 (5 bases). The CDR3 loop spans 15 amino acids. Per the germline V gene, CDR1 is SGHNT and CDR2 is YYREEE (reference sequence). Trimming removed 4 bases at V and 4 bases at J, with 17 bases between. The CDR3 nucleotides are TGTGCCAGCAGCCCGGACTGGGCGGTTGGAGAGACCCAGTACTTC. It is translated as CASSPDWAVGETQYF.

The chain carries TRBV9 and TRBJ1-1, with 7 bases matching TRBD1. Germline V gene sequence: CDR1 SGDLS, CDR2 YYNGEE. The V segment lost 0 bases and the J segment 0 bases; nucleotides outside the gene matches: 2. The CDR3 is made up of 15 amino acids. In nucleotides, the CDR3 is TGTGCCAGCAGCGTAGGGGACAGATTGAACACTGAAGCTTTCTTT. Encoded protein: CASSVGDRLNTEAFF. Full variable domain (outside the CDR3, taken from reference TRBV9 and TRBJ1-1): DSGVTQTPKHLITATGQRVTLRCSPRSGDLSVYWYQQSLDQGLQFLIQYYNGEERAKGNILERFSAQQFPDLHSELNLSSLELGDSALYFCASSVGDRLNTEAFFGQGTRLTVV.

The chain couples TRBV15 to TRBJ2-7; 10 nucleotides match TRBD1. In germline, CDR1 is LNHNV, CDR2 YYDKDF (reference sequence). Trimming removed 2 bases from V and 4 bases from J; junction bases left unmatched: 5. The CDR3 spans 15 residues. The CDR3 DNA reads as TGTGCCACCAGCAGACCGGGACAGGGGCTTTACGAGCAGTACTTC. Its protein product is CATSRPGQGLYEQYF.

The chain recombines TRBV9 with TRBJ2-3; D call uncertain. Trimming took 0 bases from V and 3 from J, leaving 14 bases between them. This CDR3 has 16 amino acids. Germline V gene lookup returns CDR1 SGDLS and CDR2 YYNGEE. As DNA, the CDR3 is TGTGCCAGCAGCGTAGGCCCACGGAGCGAGACAGATACGCAGTATTTT. This encodes CASSVGPRSETDTQYF.

The chain links TRBV5-1 to TRBJ2-2; D is perhaps TRBD1 (6 bases). CDR3 length: 15 residues. Per the germline V gene, CDR1 is SGHRS and CDR2 is YFSETQ. With 4 bases removed from V and 4 bases from J, the gap between germline ends came to 14 bases. The CDR3 DNA reads TGCGCCAGCAGCCCAGAGGGGGTAGGCACCGGGGAGCTGTTTTTT. It codes for CASSPEGVGTGELFF. The variable domain in full, completed from reference TRBV5-1 and TRBJ2-2, reads KAGVTQTPRYLIKTRGQQVTLSCSPISGHRSVSWYQQTPGQGLQFLFEYFSETQRNKGNFPGRFSGRQFSNSRSEMNVSTLELGDSALYLCASSPEGVGTGELFFGEGSRLTVL.

The chain links TRBV30 to TRBJ2-7, with 11 positions matching TRBD2. The CDR3 contains 13 residues. After removal of 6 bases from V and 3 bases from J, the junction contained 4 bases not matched to a gene. Germline CDR1 and CDR2: GTSNPN and SVGIG (reference sequence). In DNA, the CDR3 is TGTGCCTGTAGACTAGCGGGACTCTACGAGCAGTACTTC. This sequence encodes CACRLAGLYEQYF.

The gene calls are TRBV30 and TRBJ1-4, with a weak D call TRBD1 (6 bases). The CDR3 extends over 15 amino acids. Trimming removed 2 bases at V and 7 bases at J, with 17 bases between. Germline V gene data show CDR1 as GTSNPN and CDR2 as SVGIG (reference sequence). The CDR3 is CAWSRGQGPREKLFF. DNA for the CDR3: TGTGCCTGGAGTCGGGGGCAGGGACCGCGTGAAAAACTGTTTTTT.

The chain carries TRBV9 and TRBJ2-1; 7 nucleotides line up with TRBD2. With V trimmed by 4 bases and J by 7 bases, 11 bases remained unmatched. The CDR3 covers 15 residues. Germline V gene sequence: CDR1 SGDLS, CDR2 YYNGEE. The CDR3 region has the DNA TGTGCCAGCAGCTCACAGCGGTCCGGGGGGAATGAGCAGTTCTTC. Translating gives CASSSQRSGGNEQFF.

The chain links TRBV3-1 (or the pseudogene TRBV3-2) to TRBJ1-1; D possibly corresponds to TRBD1 (5 bases). V was trimmed by 4 bases and J by 5 bases, leaving 20 bases between them. The CDR3 sequence is 16 residues long. In germline, CDR1 is LGHDT, CDR2 YNNKEL (reference sequence). CDR3 residues: CASSLATSGGETEAFF. The DNA for the CDR3 is TGTGCCAGCAGCCTAGCGACATCGGGGGGGGAAACTGAAGCTTTCTTT.

This clone was counted between two and nine times. V and J are TRBV6-2 or TRBV6-3 and TRBJ2-7; D is possibly TRBD2 (5 bases). Germline CDR1 is MNHEY and CDR2 is SVGEGT. The CDR3 sequence is 14 residues long. V lost 5 bases to trimming and J lost 7 bases, with 18 bases between them. The CDR3 loop reads CASSAGINSREQYF. CDR3 in DNA: TGTGCCAGCAGTGCCGGGATTAACAGTAGGGAGCAGTACTTC.

The genes are TRBV9 and TRBJ2-2; no clear D. V was pared by 6 bases and J by 0 bases, with 12 bases between. The CDR3 extends over 15 amino acids. Germline lookup yields CDR1 SGDLS and CDR2 YYNGEE. DNA for the CDR3: TGTGCCAGCACGGTGGGCGGAGCGAACACCGGGGAGCTGTTTTTT. Residues: CASTVGGANTGELFF.

This clone was observed a handful of times. Written as DNA, the CDR3 is TGTGCCAGCAGTTACTCAGCTGCCATCAAGCAGTACTTC. This translates into CASSYSAAIKQYF. This chain joins TRBV6-2 or TRBV6-3 and TRBJ2-7; D is undetermined. The CDR3 loop spans 13 amino acids. V was shortened by 0 bases and J by 8 bases, with 11 bases between the two germline ends. Per germline, CDR1 MNHEY and CDR2 SVGEGT.

The chain uses TRBV25-1 and TRBJ2-7; 10 nucleotides line up with TRBD2. The junction had 4 bases not matched to a gene; V was cut back by 7 bases and J by 7 bases. From germline, CDR1 is MGHDK and CDR2 SYGVNS. The CDR3 contains 12 residues. This CDR3 reads CASKGLAWEQYF. The DNA for the CDR3 is TGTGCCAGCAAGGGACTAGCGTGGGAGCAGTACTTC.

The chain combines TRBV10-3 with TRBJ2-1, with D perhaps matching TRBD1 (5 bases). The CDR3 has 13 residues. Trimming removed 3 bases at V and 5 bases at J, with 8 bases between. The V gene's germline CDR1 is ENHRY and CDR2 SYGVKD. The CDR3 here is CAISDPTDNEQFF. The CDR3 DNA follows: TGTGCCATCAGTGACCCGACAGACAATGAGCAGTTCTTC.

The chain joins TRBV30 to TRBJ2-7; the D is unclear. The CDR3 spans 11 residues. The germline gives CDR1 GTSNPN, CDR2 SVGIG (reference sequence). The germline V and J ends were trimmed by 2 bases and 2 bases, with 4 bases remaining between them. Here the CDR3 reads CAWSSTYEQYF. The CDR3 region has the DNA TGTGCCTGGAGTTCCACCTACGAGCAGTACTTC.

The rearrangement joins TRBV12-3 or TRBV12-4 to TRBJ2-7; the D is unclear. V was cut by 5 bases and J by 3 bases, with 8 bases left in between. The CDR3 length is 12 residues. The CDR3 DNA is TGTGCCAGCAGTATGGAGAGCTACGAGCAGTACTTC. It codes for CASSMESYEQYF.

The rearrangement links TRBV7-9 to TRBJ2-5, with D perhaps matching TRBD1 (5 bases). The CDR3 has 13 amino acids. The V gene lost 4 bases and the J gene lost 5 bases, with 11 bases spanning the gap. Germline CDR1 SEHNR, CDR2 FQNEAQ (reference sequence). The DNA for the CDR3 is TGTGCCAGCAGCTCTGGACATCTGGAGACCCAGTACTTC. This translates into CASSSGHLETQYF.

This chain connects TRBV4-3 to TRBJ2-5; maybe TRBD1 (7 bases). Per the germline V gene, CDR1 is LGHNA and CDR2 is YSLEER. This CDR3 is built from 14 residues. The germline V and J ends were trimmed by 1 base and 4 bases, with 10 bases remaining between them. CDR3 sequence: CASSQGQGGETQYF. The CDR3 DNA reads TGCGCCAGCAGCCAAGGCCAGGGGGGAGAGACCCAGTACTTC.

The chain carries TRBV18 and TRBJ2-4; D perhaps matches TRBD2 (5 bases). Germline V gene data show CDR1 as KGHSH and CDR2 as LQKENI. The CDR3 is 14 residues long. V dropped 4 bases and J dropped 0 bases, with 7 bases sitting between them. The CDR3 DNA reads as TGTGCCAGCTCACTGGGAGTAGCCAAAAACATTCAGTACTTC. Translated: CASSLGVAKNIQYF.

V is TRBV6-2 or TRBV6-3 and J is TRBJ1-2; TRBD1 aligns across 8 bases. CDR1 and CDR2 from the germline V gene are MNHEY and SVGEGT. V was pared by 2 bases and J by 7 bases, with 9 bases of the junction left unmatched. CDR3 length: 15 residues. The CDR3 region has the DNA TGTGCCAGCAGTTACGCGTTCCAGGGGGCCGGTGGCTACACCTTC. This sequence encodes CASSYAFQGAGGYTF.

This clone was detected a few times. The rearrangement joins TRBV28 to TRBJ1-2; 8 positions match TRBD1. The germline V gene encodes CDR1 MDHEN and CDR2 SYDVKM. This CDR3 has 15 residues. V lost 4 bases to trimming and J lost 5 bases; unmatched junction nucleotides: 9. This chain's CDR3 is CASSYPRTGRYGYTF. In DNA, the CDR3 is TGTGCCAGCAGTTATCCTCGGACAGGGCGGTATGGCTACACCTTC.

This chain links TRBV20-1 with TRBJ1-1; tentative D call: TRBD1 (5 bases). Per the germline V gene, CDR1 is DFQATT and CDR2 is SNEGSKA (reference sequence). The CDR3 extends over 11 amino acids. The V end was cut by 8 bases, the J end by 10 bases, with 17 bases between. CDR3: CSYNTGPGAFF. CDR3 coding DNA: TGCAGTTACAACACAGGCCCTGGAGCTTTCTTT.

In this sample, this clone turned up once. The chain recombines TRBV28 with TRBJ1-4, with 10 bases that match TRBD1. Germline V gene sequence: CDR1 MDHEN, CDR2 SYDVKM. V lost 7 bases to trimming and J lost 5 bases; unmatched junction nucleotides: 4. The CDR3 extends over 14 amino acids. CDR3: CASNDRGRNEKLFF. The CDR3 coding sequence is TGTGCCAGCAATGACAGGGGGCGGAATGAAAAACTGTTTTTT.

The chain uses TRBV6-1 and TRBJ1-5; 7 nucleotides agree with TRBD1. The trim removed 4 bases at V and 2 bases at J, leaving 8 bases unmatched. The CDR3 runs to 16 residues. Germline V gene lookup returns CDR1 MNHNS and CDR2 SASEGT. The CDR3 spells CASSAGGAGGNQPQHF. CDR3 sequence (DNA): TGTGCCAGCAGTGCAGGGGGGGCTGGTGGCAATCAGCCCCAGCATTTT.

This chain uses TRBV4-3 with TRBJ1-4, with D unresolved. The V and J ends lost 3 bases and 5 bases respectively, with 22 bases between them. The CDR3 is made up of 18 amino acids. The germline V gene has CDR1 LGHNA and CDR2 YSLEER. The CDR3 protein is CASSQTLPAWASNEKLFF. CDR3 in DNA: TGCGCCAGCAGCCAGACCCTACCGGCTTGGGCCTCCAATGAAAAACTGTTTTTT.

J is TRBJ2-2 and V is TRBV18; D is unresolved. The CDR3 runs to 15 residues. The V end lost 8 bases, the J end lost 1 base, and 14 bases lay between the germline ends. Germline V lookup: CDR1 KGHSH, CDR2 LQKENI. The CDR3 DNA reads TGTGCCAGCCTCGGACCAACCAAGAACACCGGGGAGCTGTTTTTT. Protein: CASLGPTKNTGELFF.

The CDR3 protein is CASSVAQERAEQYF. CDR3 in DNA: TGTGCCAGCAGCGTAGCCCAGGAACGAGCGGAGCAGTACTTC. The chain is built from TRBV9 and TRBJ2-7; no clear D gene. The CDR3 extends over 14 amino acids. V was shortened by 0 bases and J by 7 bases, with 14 bases between the two germline ends. Germline-derived CDR1 and CDR2 are SGDLS and YYNGEE.

The chain links TRBV6-6 to TRBJ2-7; tentatively, D is TRBD1 or TRBD2 (5 bases each). In germline, CDR1 is MNHNY, CDR2 SVGAGI (reference sequence). This CDR3 is built from 15 residues. Between the trimmed V and J ends, which lost 6 bases and 1 base, there was a span of 16 bases. CDR3 region: CASSLLGTASYEQYF. The CDR3 DNA reads TGTGCCAGCAGCCTCCTCGGGACGGCGTCCTACGAGCAGTACTTC.